This passage covers 19 T cell receptor beta chains from one sample sequenced in a study of shared clonotypes between healthy human individuals. Data came from immunoSEQ multiplex PCR; TCRdb stores just in-frame clones and leaves some out. This table has about 2.3 million clones, over 90% appearing once. What was sequenced was naive CD4+ T cells from PBMCs. This sample's subset: CD45RA+ positively selected. The receptors come from a man between 18 and 29 years old in good health. Some clones in this sample may be carry-over from other donors' samples.

This sequence joins TRBV2 and TRBJ2-1, with TRBD2 matching over 9 bases. The CDR3 length is 14 residues. The V segment lost 4 bases and the J segment 6 bases; nucleotides outside the gene matches: 4. Germline values: CDR1 SNHLY, CDR2 FYNNEI. CDR3 coding DNA: TGTGCCAGCAGTGCTCTAGCGGGACCCAATGAGCAGTTCTTC. Protein sequence: CASSALAGPNEQFF.

In the case of this clone: The sample has other DNA sequences that encode this CDR3 too. The chain employs TRBV19 and TRBJ2-3; D remains ambiguous. This CDR3 has 11 amino acids. V was clipped by 4 bases and J by 5 bases, with 4 bases between them. Germline CDR1 and CDR2: LNHDA and SQIVND (reference sequence). This CDR3 is CASSREDTQYF. DNA of the CDR3: TGTGCCAGTAGTAGGGAAGATACGCAGTATTTT.

This chain connects TRBV5-6 to TRBJ2-7; 13 positions match TRBD2. The CDR3 runs 16 residues. V lost 2 bases and J lost 6; bases outside the gene matches: 8. Germline V gene lookup returns CDR1 SGHDT and CDR2 YYEEEE. The CDR3 reads CASSLRTSGSWGEQYF. The CDR3 coding sequence is TGTGCCAGCAGCTTACGGACTAGCGGGAGTTGGGGCGAGCAGTACTTC.

V and J are TRBV7-2 and TRBJ1-5; D gene ambiguous. CDR1 and CDR2 from the germline V gene are SGHTA and FQGNSA. CDR3 size: 12 residues. V was pared by 5 bases and J by 9 bases, with 11 bases between. CDR3 sequence: CASSEHLRPQHF. The CDR3 DNA follows: TGTGCCAGCAGCGAACACCTGCGGCCCCAGCATTTT.

The chain combines TRBV10-3 with TRBJ2-5; 10 nucleotides match TRBD1. Germline V gene data show CDR1 as ENHRY and CDR2 as SYGVKD. This CDR3 comprises 12 residues. Trimming at V came to 9 bases and at J to 3 bases, leaving 1 base not matched to a gene. CDR3 protein: CAIGQGEETQYF. In DNA, the CDR3 is TGTGCCATAGGACAGGGGGAAGAGACCCAGTACTTC.

In its sample, this clone was seen once. The chain combines TRBV21-1 with TRBJ1-1. TRBV21-1 is assigned pseudogene status. CDR3 length: 17 amino acids. The CDR3 DNA reads TGTGCCAGCAGCAAAGCGGGGTCGTCTGCCACGAACACTGAAGCTTTCTTT. Translation gives CASSKAGSSATNTEAFF.

This chain joins TRBV5-4 and TRBJ2-1; 7 bases are shared with TRBD1. Germline V lookup: CDR1 SGHNT, CDR2 YYREEE (reference sequence). CDR3 size: 15 residues. V lost 5 bases, J lost 9 bases, and 14 bases stayed unmatched. The CDR3 DNA is TGTGCCAGCAGTAATAATTTCCGACAGGGAAGTGAGCAGTTCTTC. Translation: CASSNNFRQGSEQFF.

The rearrangement joins TRBV18 to TRBJ1-5, with D possibly TRBD1 on 5 matching bases. CDR1 is KGHSH, CDR2 LQKENI, per germline. Trimming stripped 4 bases from V and 2 bases from J, with 21 bases between. The CDR3 is 18 amino acids. CDR3 amino acids: CASSRSGTGGIGNQPQHF. In DNA, the CDR3 is TGTGCCAGCTCACGCTCCGGGACCGGGGGTATAGGCAATCAGCCCCAGCATTTT.

The V gene is TRBV28, the J gene TRBJ2-1; weak D call: TRBD2 (5 bases). The germline V and J ends were trimmed by 8 bases and 4 bases, with 12 bases remaining between them. This CDR3 region has 13 residues. In germline, CDR1 is MDHEN, CDR2 SYDVKM. CDR3 DNA: TGTGCCAGCTCCGCTAGCCCTTACAATGAGCAGTTCTTC. This translates into CASSASPYNEQFF.

This chain joins TRBV27 and TRBJ1-5, with 8 positions matching TRBD1. J lost 6 bases, V lost 6 bases, and 13 bases had no gene match. Germline V gives CDR1 MNHEY, CDR2 SMNVEV (reference sequence). This CDR3 comprises 16 residues. The chain's CDR3 is CASSQNRGASGQPQHF. CDR3 nucleotide sequence: TGTGCCAGCAGCCAAAACAGGGGGGCGAGCGGTCAGCCCCAGCATTTT.

This chain uses TRBV5-1 with TRBJ1-1; 9 positions match TRBD1. The trim removed 4 bases at V and 7 bases at J, leaving 5 bases unmatched. This CDR3 is built from 13 residues. Germline CDR1 SGHRS, CDR2 YFSETQ. The CDR3 loop reads CASSLQGANEAFF. As DNA, the CDR3 is TGCGCCAGCAGCCTACAGGGGGCAAATGAAGCTTTCTTT.

This chain connects TRBV28 to TRBJ2-1; 9 nucleotides align to TRBD2. Germline V CDR1 and CDR2: MDHEN, SYDVKM. The CDR3 length is 17 residues. V trimming: 3 bases; J trimming: 6 bases; junction bases outside the gene matches: 12. The CDR3 is CASSFLWLAGPPNEQFF. The CDR3 nucleotides read TGTGCCAGCAGTTTCTTGTGGCTAGCGGGACCGCCCAATGAGCAGTTCTTC.

The V call is TRBV7-9, the J call TRBJ2-1, with TRBD2 matching over 16 bases. The CDR3 covers 19 residues. CDR1 and CDR2 (germline): SEHNR, FQNEAQ (reference sequence). Trimming removed 5 bases from V and 8 bases from J; junction bases left unmatched: 15. CDR3 in amino acids: CASSPWGLAGGYRRDEQFF. DNA of the CDR3: TGTGCCAGCAGCCCGTGGGGACTAGCGGGAGGGTACCGAAGGGATGAGCAGTTCTTC.

The V call is TRBV7-6, the J call TRBJ2-5; tentatively, D is TRBD1 or TRBD2 (6 bases each). The CDR3 contains 16 residues. The V gene's germline CDR1 is SGHVS and CDR2 FNYEAQ. The V end lost 7 bases, the J end lost 5 bases, and 23 bases lay between the germline ends. This CDR3 is CASTLEIQGGFETQYF. As DNA, the CDR3 is TGTGCCAGCACCCTAGAAATACAGGGAGGCTTCGAGACCCAGTACTTC.

This chain links TRBV5-1 with TRBJ2-7; 8 nucleotides agree with TRBD1. Germline V gene sequence: CDR1 SGHRS, CDR2 YFSETQ. The length of the CDR3 is 14 residues. Trimming removed 4 bases from V and 3 bases from J; junction bases left unmatched: 6. The CDR3 coding sequence is TGCGCCAGCAGCCAAAACAGGGGGTACTACGAGCAGTACTTC. It codes for CASSQNRGYYEQYF.

This clone is a singleton in its sample. The chain combines TRBV11-2 with TRBJ1-1; D might be TRBD1 (6 bases). Germline V gene lookup returns CDR1 SGHAT and CDR2 FQNNGV. The CDR3 runs to 14 residues. Trimming cost V 4 bases and J 4 bases, with 13 bases left between them. The CDR3 is CASSYLTGSTEAFF. In DNA form, the CDR3 reads TGTGCCAGCAGCTACCTTACAGGGAGCACTGAAGCTTTCTTT.

This clone showed up just once. The gene calls are TRBV2 and TRBJ2-3; D is uncertain. The CDR3 consists of 14 residues. The V gene's germline CDR1 is SNHLY and CDR2 FYNNEI. Trimming removed 7 bases from V and 1 base from J, with 12 bases in between. Here the CDR3 reads CASKVNRRTDTQYF. The DNA of the CDR3 is TGTGCCAGCAAGGTTAACCGACGCACAGATACGCAGTATTTT.

The rearrangement links TRBV4-2 to TRBJ2-5; 15 bases agree with TRBD2. Trimming removed 4 bases from V and 1 base from J; junction bases left unmatched: 1. Germline-derived CDR1 and CDR2 are LGHNA and YNFKEQ. The CDR3 loop spans 16 amino acids. CDR3 sequence reads: CASSPGLAGGQETQYF. The CDR3, as DNA: TGTGCCAGCAGCCCGGGACTAGCGGGAGGCCAAGAGACCCAGTACTTC.

The rearrangement uses TRBV29-1 and TRBJ2-7, with D perhaps being TRBD1 or TRBD2 (5 bases each). The V end lost 7 bases, the J end lost 0 bases, and 16 bases lay between the germline ends. Germline CDR1 SQVTM, CDR2 ANQGSEA. The CDR3 is made up of 14 amino acids. In DNA form, the CDR3 reads TGCAGCGCCTCGGGGCGAAGGGACTCCTACGAGCAGTACTTC. Translating gives CSASGRRDSYEQYF.